A selection of T cell receptor beta chains follows, all from one sample in a study of blood T cell repertoires in COVID-19. Measured with immunoSEQ multiplex PCR; TCRdb has only the in-frame clones, and not every one. The sample includes tens of thousands of clones, approximately 90% of them seen just once. Sequencing was performed on peripheral blood. The receptors were sampled from a woman aged 55-70 years with COVID-19, enrolled during active disease. The CDR3 runs from the conserved cysteine through the conserved F or W. A D gene is named only where the DNA matches it firmly. Part of the rows lack a size; the others show once, few, many or a class for expanded clones.

D gene: TRBD1; CDR3 length: 16; J gene: TRBJ2-7; V gene: TRBV5-4; clone size: NA; CDR3 DNA: TGTGCCAGCAGTCCTCCAGGGGGAAGGAGCTCCTACGAGCAGTACTTC; CDR3 protein: CASSPPGGRSSYEQYF
D gene: TRBD1; CDR3 length: 15; J gene: TRBJ1-3; V gene: TRBV7-2; clone size: NA; CDR3 DNA: TGTGCCAGCAGCGCACAACAGGGGAGTGGAAACACCATATATTTT; CDR3 protein: CASSAQQGSGNTIYF
D gene: TRBD2; CDR3 length: 15; J gene: TRBJ2-3; V gene: TRBV6-5; clone size: NA; CDR3 DNA: TGTGCCAGCACCCTAGGGAGCGGGGGGTCCGATACGCAGTATTTT; CDR3 protein: CASTLGSGGSDTQYF
D gene: TRBD2; CDR3 length: 15; J gene: TRBJ2-1; V gene: TRBV6-1; clone size: NA; CDR3 DNA: TGTGCCAGCAGCGTACCGGGACTAGCACACAATGAGCAGTTCTTC; CDR3 protein: CASSVPGLAHNEQFF
D gene: NA; CDR3 length: 14; J gene: TRBJ1-2; V gene: TRBV7-2; clone size: once; CDR3 DNA: TGTGCCAGCAGCTTAGGGGTAGCCAGCTATGGCTACACCTTC; CDR3 protein: CASSLGVASYGYTF
D gene: TRBD1; CDR3 length: 14; J gene: TRBJ2-5; V gene: TRBV2; clone size: once; CDR3 DNA: TGTGCCAGCAGTCGGGACAGGGGTCAAGAGACCCAGTACTTC; CDR3 protein: CASSRDRGQETQYF
D gene: NA; CDR3 length: 12; J gene: TRBJ1-5; V gene: TRBV6-5; clone size: NA; CDR3 DNA: TGTGCCAGCAGCTCGGCTGGGAGGCCCCAGCATTTT; CDR3 protein: CASSSAGRPQHF
D gene: TRBD2; CDR3 length: 16; J gene: TRBJ2-7; V gene: TRBV28; clone size: NA; CDR3 DNA: TGTGCCAGCAGTCCCCTAGCGGGGGCTACCTCCTACGAGCAGTACTTC; CDR3 protein: CASSPLAGATSYEQYF
D gene: NA; CDR3 length: 12; J gene: TRBJ2-1; V gene: TRBV7-2; clone size: NA; CDR3 DNA: TGTGCCAGCAGCTTAGATACGAGTGAGCAGTTCTTC; CDR3 protein: CASSLDTSEQFF
D gene: TRBD2; CDR3 length: 15; J gene: TRBJ2-3; V gene: TRBV10-3; clone size: once; CDR3 DNA: TGTGCCATCAGAAGGACTAGCGGGGGGACCGATACGCAGTATTTT; CDR3 protein: CAIRRTSGGTDTQYF
D gene: TRBD2; CDR3 length: 17; J gene: TRBJ2-3; V gene: TRBV10-2; clone size: medium-sized; CDR3 DNA: TGCGCCAGCACCTCAGGGTGGGGCGGGGGGTCCACAGATACGCAGTATTTT; CDR3 protein: CASTSGWGGGSTDTQYF
D gene: NA; CDR3 length: 15; J gene: TRBJ2-3; V gene: TRBV5-1; clone size: few; CDR3 DNA: TGCGCCAGCAGCTCCAGCGGGCAGAAGACAGATACGCAGTATTTT; CDR3 protein: CASSSSGQKTDTQYF
D gene: TRBD1; CDR3 length: 15; J gene: TRBJ1-5; V gene: TRBV7-2; clone size: NA; CDR3 DNA: TGTGCCAGCAGCCCGGGACAGATTCTCAATCAGCCCCAGCATTTT; CDR3 protein: CASSPGQILNQPQHF
D gene: TRBD1; CDR3 length: 15; J gene: TRBJ1-5; V gene: TRBV28; clone size: NA; CDR3 DNA: TGTGCCAGCACCCTGACAGGGGGGGAAAGTCAGCCCCAGCATTTT; CDR3 protein: CASTLTGGESQPQHF
D gene: NA; CDR3 length: 14; J gene: TRBJ2-7; V gene: TRBV5-1; clone size: once; CDR3 DNA: TGCGCCAGCAGAGCGGGCTCGAGCTCCTACGAGCAGTACTTC; CDR3 protein: CASRAGSSSYEQYF
D gene: TRBD1; CDR3 length: 15; J gene: TRBJ2-7; V gene: TRBV19; clone size: NA; CDR3 DNA: TGTGCCAGTAGTATGTTTGTGGGACAGAGCTACGAGCAGTACTTC; CDR3 protein: CASSMFVGQSYEQYF
D gene: TRBD2; CDR3 length: 19; J gene: TRBJ2-3; V gene: TRBV9; clone size: NA; CDR3 DNA: TGTGCCAGCAGCGTAGCTACGAGGGGGCTAGCGGGGACCACAGATACGCAGTATTTT; CDR3 protein: CASSVATRGLAGTTDTQYF
D gene: NA; CDR3 length: 15; J gene: TRBJ1-4; V gene: TRBV15; clone size: NA; CDR3 DNA: TGTGCCACCAGCAGAGGCGGGCAGTATAATGAAAAACTGTTTTTT; CDR3 protein: CATSRGGQYNEKLFF
D gene: NA; CDR3 length: 15; J gene: TRBJ2-3; V gene: TRBV28; clone size: NA; CDR3 DNA: TGTGCCAGCAGCAAGGGAACACCACGGGGAGATACGCAGTATTTT; CDR3 protein: CASSKGTPRGDTQYF
D gene: TRBD1; CDR3 length: 17; J gene: TRBJ1-1; V gene: TRBV4-1; clone size: NA; CDR3 DNA: TGCGCCAGCAGCCTTTCGTGGACAGGGGGCATGAACACTGAAGCTTTCTTT; CDR3 protein: CASSLSWTGGMNTEAFF
D gene: NA; CDR3 length: 13; J gene: TRBJ1-1; V gene: TRBV3-1/TRBV3-2; clone size: NA; CDR3 DNA: TGTGCCAGCAGCCATAGGGGCGGGGCTGAAGCTTTCTTT; CDR3 protein: CASSHRGGAEAFF
D gene: NA; CDR3 length: 16; J gene: TRBJ1-1; V gene: TRBV7-8; clone size: NA; CDR3 DNA: TGTGCCAGCAGCTTAGAACAACAGGTTATGAACACTGAAGCTTTCTTT; CDR3 protein: CASSLEQQVMNTEAFF
D gene: NA; CDR3 length: 16; J gene: TRBJ2-1; V gene: TRBV20-1; clone size: many; CDR3 DNA: TGCAGTGCCAGTGGTGGGGGGGCCTTCTCCTACAATGAGCAGTTCTTC; CDR3 protein: CSASGGGAFSYNEQFF
D gene: NA; CDR3 length: 14; J gene: TRBJ2-4; V gene: TRBV19; clone size: NA; CDR3 DNA: TGTGCCAGTAGCCCGGGACTAGCCAAAAACATTCAGTACTTC; CDR3 protein: CASSPGLAKNIQYF
D gene: TRBD1; CDR3 length: 13; J gene: TRBJ2-2; V gene: TRBV6-5; clone size: NA; CDR3 DNA: TGTGCCGGGGGACAGACCAACACCGGGGAGCTGTTTTTT; CDR3 protein: CAGGQTNTGELFF
D gene: NA; CDR3 length: 13; J gene: TRBJ1-5; V gene: TRBV7-2; clone size: NA; CDR3 DNA: TGTGCCAGCAGCTTAGCGTCGGGGGAGCCCCAGCATTTT; CDR3 protein: CASSLASGEPQHF
D gene: NA; CDR3 length: 14; J gene: TRBJ1-1; V gene: TRBV27; clone size: NA; CDR3 DNA: TGTGCCAGCAGTTTAGGGCAGGGATGGACTGAAGCTTTCTTT; CDR3 protein: CASSLGQGWTEAFF
D gene: NA; CDR3 length: 18; J gene: TRBJ1-3; V gene: TRBV4-3; clone size: NA; CDR3 DNA: TGCGCCAGCAGCCAAGATAGGTTTGGGGGAGGCCCTGGAAACACCATATATTTT; CDR3 protein: CASSQDRFGGGPGNTIYF
D gene: TRBD2; CDR3 length: 15; J gene: TRBJ2-3; V gene: TRBV7-8; clone size: once; CDR3 DNA: TGTGCCAGCAGCAGGGGAGCTAGCGGGGGAAATACGCAGTATTTT; CDR3 protein: CASSRGASGGNTQYF